Detailed here is one T cell receptor (beta chain). Antigen specificity is unknown. Data came from immunoSEQ multiplex PCR; TCRdb stores just in-frame clones and leaves some out. Of about 21,000 clones in the sample, roughly 89% were seen once. Germline V gives CDR1 SGHTA, CDR2 FQGNSA. With 2 bases clipped from V and 5 bases from J, the junction kept 12 bases outside the gene matches. The CDR3 contains 18 residues. The data originate from a study of graft-versus-host responses after intestinal transplantation. Study conclusions and caveats: Early after transplant, HvG declines were associated with peak levels of circulating GvH clones. Detection of GvH clones occurred in recipient marrow, and some had their first appearance in ileum or blood. Those patients showing graft-donor T cell macrochimerism displayed high graft-versus-host to host-versus-graft clonal ratios in allografts.

This receptor was taken from a human patient who received an intestinal transplant, so some T cells may come from the graft donor. Material: PBMCs, obtained around 65 days after intestinal transplantation. The chain couples TRBV7-2 to TRBJ2-3; 11 nucleotides line up with TRBD2. CDR3 region: CASSLWASGGTAGDTQYF. The CDR3 coding sequence is TGTGCCAGCAGCTTATGGGCTAGCGGGGGGACCGCCGGAGATACGCAGTATTTT.